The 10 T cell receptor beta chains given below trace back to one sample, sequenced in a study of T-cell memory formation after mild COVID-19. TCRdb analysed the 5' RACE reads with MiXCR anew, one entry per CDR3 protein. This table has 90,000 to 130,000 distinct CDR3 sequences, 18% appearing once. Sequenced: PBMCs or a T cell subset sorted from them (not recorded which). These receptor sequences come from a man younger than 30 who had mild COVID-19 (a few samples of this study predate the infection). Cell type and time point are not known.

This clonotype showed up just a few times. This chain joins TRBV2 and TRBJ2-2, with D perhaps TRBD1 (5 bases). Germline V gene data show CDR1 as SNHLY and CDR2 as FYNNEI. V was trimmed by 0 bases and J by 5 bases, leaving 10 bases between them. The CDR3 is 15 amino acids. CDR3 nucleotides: TGTGCCAGCAGTGAAGCCGTACAGGCGACCGGGGAGCTGTTTTTT. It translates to CASSEAVQATGELFF.

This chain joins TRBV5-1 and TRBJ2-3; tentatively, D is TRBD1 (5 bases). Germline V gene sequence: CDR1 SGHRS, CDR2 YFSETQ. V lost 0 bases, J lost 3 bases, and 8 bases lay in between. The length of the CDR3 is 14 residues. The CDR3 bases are TGCGCCAGCAGCTTGGGACAGTTTACAGATACGCAGTATTTT. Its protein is CASSLGQFTDTQYF.

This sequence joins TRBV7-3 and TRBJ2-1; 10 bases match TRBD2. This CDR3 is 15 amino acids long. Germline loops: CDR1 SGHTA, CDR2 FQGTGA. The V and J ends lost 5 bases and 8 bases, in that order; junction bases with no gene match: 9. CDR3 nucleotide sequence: TGTGCCAGCAGCCCCCACAGCGGGGGGGTCGATGAGCAGTTCTTC. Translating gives CASSPHSGGVDEQFF.

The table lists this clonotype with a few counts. Here the CDR3 DNA reads TGCAGTGCTGCGAGGGGTCCCGGAAACACCATATATTTT. As protein: CSAARGPGNTIYF. The chain employs TRBV20-1 and TRBJ1-3; weak D call: TRBD1 (5 bases). The CDR3 is made up of 13 amino acids. Germline V gene lookup returns CDR1 DFQATT and CDR2 SNEGSKA (reference sequence). V lost 5 bases, J lost 4 bases, and 12 bases lay in between.

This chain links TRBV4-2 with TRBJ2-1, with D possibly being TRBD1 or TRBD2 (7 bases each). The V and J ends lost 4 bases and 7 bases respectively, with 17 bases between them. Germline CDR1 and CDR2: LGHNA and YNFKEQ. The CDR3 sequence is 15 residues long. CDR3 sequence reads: CASSRPGEGANEQFF. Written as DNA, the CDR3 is TGTGCCAGCAGCCGACCTGGGGAGGGGGCGAATGAGCAGTTCTTC.

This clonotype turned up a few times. Here the CDR3 reads CASSQSAFYEQYV. CDR3 DNA sequence: TGTGCCAGCAGCCAAAGCGCATTTTACGAGCAGTACGTC. J is TRBJ2-7 and V is TRBV2; unclear D gene. The V and J ends lost 6 bases and 4 bases respectively, with 13 bases between them. Germline V gene lookup returns CDR1 SNHLY and CDR2 FYNNEI. The CDR3 spans 13 residues.

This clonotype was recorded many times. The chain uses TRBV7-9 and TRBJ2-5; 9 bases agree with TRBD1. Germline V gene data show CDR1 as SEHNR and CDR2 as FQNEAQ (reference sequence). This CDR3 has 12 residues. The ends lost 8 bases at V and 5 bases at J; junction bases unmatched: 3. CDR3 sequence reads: CASAQGAETQYF. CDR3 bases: TGTGCCAGCGCACAGGGGGCTGAGACCCAGTACTTC.

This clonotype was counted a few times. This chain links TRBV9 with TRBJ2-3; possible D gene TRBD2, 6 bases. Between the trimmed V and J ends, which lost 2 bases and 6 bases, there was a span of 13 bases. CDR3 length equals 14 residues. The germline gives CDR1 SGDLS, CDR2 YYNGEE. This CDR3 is CASSVQWEADTQYF. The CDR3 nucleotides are TGTGCCAGCAGCGTCCAGTGGGAGGCGGATACGCAGTATTTT.

CDR3 sequence reads: CASSLGDRDTVHYGYTF. In nucleotides, the CDR3 is TGTGCCAGCAGCTTGGGGGACAGGGACACCGTCCACTATGGCTACACCTTC. The chain combines TRBV5-6 with TRBJ1-2, with 9 bases that match TRBD1. Losses at the gene ends were 0 bases for V and 3 bases for J; bases not matched to a gene: 9. CDR1 SGHDT and CDR2 YYEEEE come from the germline V gene. CDR3 length: 17 amino acids.

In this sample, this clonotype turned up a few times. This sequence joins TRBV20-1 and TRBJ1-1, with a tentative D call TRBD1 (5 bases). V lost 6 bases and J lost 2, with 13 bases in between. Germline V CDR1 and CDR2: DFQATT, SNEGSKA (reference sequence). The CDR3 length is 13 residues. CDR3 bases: TGCAGTGCAGACCGACAGTTAAACACTGAAGCTTTCTTT. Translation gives CSADRQLNTEAFF.